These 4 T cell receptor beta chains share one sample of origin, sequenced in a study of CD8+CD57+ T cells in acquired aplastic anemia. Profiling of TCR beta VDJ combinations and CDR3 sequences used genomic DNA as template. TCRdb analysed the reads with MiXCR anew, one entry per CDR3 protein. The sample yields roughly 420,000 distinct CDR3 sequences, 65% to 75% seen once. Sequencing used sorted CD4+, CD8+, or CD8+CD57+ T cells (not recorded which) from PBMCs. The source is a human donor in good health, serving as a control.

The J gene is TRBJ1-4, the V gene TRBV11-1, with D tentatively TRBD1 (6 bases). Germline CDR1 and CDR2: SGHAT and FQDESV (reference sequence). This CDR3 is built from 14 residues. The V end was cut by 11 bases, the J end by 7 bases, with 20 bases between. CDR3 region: CACGREGGFEKLFF. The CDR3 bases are TGTGCCTGCGGCCGGGAGGGGGGTTTTGAAAAACTGTTTTTT.

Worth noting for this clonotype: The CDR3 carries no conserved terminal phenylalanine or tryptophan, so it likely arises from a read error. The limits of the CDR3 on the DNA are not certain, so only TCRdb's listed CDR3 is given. CDR3 in amino acids: CASSIGGGASEQVFGL. The gene calls are TRBV19 and TRBJ2-6; the table calls TRBD1, which could not be checked here. The CDR3 spans 16 amino acids, including both terminal residues. From germline, CDR1 is LNHDA and CDR2 SQIVND (reference sequence).

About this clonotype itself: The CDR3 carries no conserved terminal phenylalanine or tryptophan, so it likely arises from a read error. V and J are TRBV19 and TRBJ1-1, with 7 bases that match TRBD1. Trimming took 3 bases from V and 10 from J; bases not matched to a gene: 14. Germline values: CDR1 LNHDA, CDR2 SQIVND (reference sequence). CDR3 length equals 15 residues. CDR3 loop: CASSMGRGARALAFL. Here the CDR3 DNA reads TGTGCCAGTAGTATGGGCAGGGGGGCCAGGGCTCTAGCTTTCTTA.

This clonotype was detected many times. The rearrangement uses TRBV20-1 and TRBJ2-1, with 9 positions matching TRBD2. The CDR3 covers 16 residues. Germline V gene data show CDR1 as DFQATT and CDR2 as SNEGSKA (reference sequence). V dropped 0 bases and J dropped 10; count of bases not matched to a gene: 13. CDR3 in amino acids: CSARDGGVAGGPEQFF. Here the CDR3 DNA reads TGCAGTGCTAGAGATGGCGGGGTCGCGGGGGGGCCGGAGCAGTTCTTC.